Following are 13 T cell receptor beta chains from one sample sequenced in a study of T cell responses to AZD1222 COVID-19 vaccine. TCRdb keeps only in-frame clones here, not all; method: immunoSEQ multiplex PCR. The table has about 160,000 clones, under 95% seen once. Source: peripheral blood, taken 28 days after the second AZD1222 dose. The source is an adult who received the AZD1222 COVID-19 vaccine.

This chain connects TRBV2 to TRBJ2-5; TRBD2 agrees at 11 bases. Germline lookup yields CDR1 SNHLY and CDR2 FYNNEI. The CDR3 loop spans 15 amino acids. J was trimmed by 5 bases and V by 2 bases; bases with no gene match: 4. CDR3 nucleotides: TGTGCCAGCAGTGAAACTAGCGGGAGAGGTGAGACCCAGTACTTC. Residues: CASSETSGRGETQYF.

This clone occurred once. The genes are TRBV6-5 and TRBJ2-7; perhaps TRBD1 as D (6 bases). The CDR3 is made up of 15 amino acids. Germline V gives CDR1 MNHEY, CDR2 SVGAGI. The germline V and J ends were trimmed by 4 bases and 4 bases, with 17 bases remaining between them. In DNA, the CDR3 is TGTGCCAGCAGTTCTAACCTGGGGGCCCAATACGAGCAGTACTTC. Its translation: CASSSNLGAQYEQYF.

The chain couples TRBV3-1 (or the pseudogene TRBV3-2) to TRBJ2-6; D uncertain. This CDR3 region has 17 residues. Germline CDR1 LGHDT, CDR2 YNNKEL (reference sequence). The V and J ends lost 2 bases and 0 bases respectively, with 11 bases between them. The CDR3 is CASSQKNWVSGANVLTF. The CDR3 nucleotides are TGTGCCAGCAGCCAAAAAAACTGGGTCTCTGGGGCCAACGTCCTGACTTTC.

This clone was observed a single time. The V call is TRBV28, the J call TRBJ1-5, with TRBD1 identical over 9 bases. This CDR3 comprises 14 residues. V was clipped by 11 bases and J by 6 bases; unmatched bases: 11. Germline-derived CDR1 and CDR2 are MDHEN and SYDVKM. CDR3 nucleotide sequence: TGTGCCGGAGGGGGACAGGGCTCGAGTCAGCCCCAGCATTTT. Amino acid sequence: CAGGGQGSSQPQHF.

The gene calls are TRBV6-1 and TRBJ2-3; possibly TRBD2 for D (6 bases). The germline CDR1 and CDR2 sequences are MNHNS and SASEGT. The V gene lost 0 bases and the J gene lost 2 bases, with 9 bases spanning the gap. This CDR3 spans 15 amino acids. As DNA, the CDR3 is TGTGCCAGCAGTGAAGCGGCGGGGACCACAGATACGCAGTATTTT. Protein: CASSEAAGTTDTQYF.

The V gene is TRBV4-2, the J gene TRBJ2-7; D may correspond to TRBD1 or TRBD2 (5 bases each). This CDR3 is 13 amino acids long. V was trimmed by 0 bases and J by 3 bases, leaving 6 bases between them. Germline values: CDR1 LGHNA, CDR2 YNFKEQ. CDR3 protein: CASSQEGRYEQYF. For the CDR3, the DNA is TGTGCCAGCAGCCAAGAGGGACGCTACGAGCAGTACTTC.

CDR3 nucleotides: TGTGCCAGTAGCCGGACGCAGATGGACGAGCAGTACTTC. Amino acids: CASSRTQMDEQYF. The rearrangement joins TRBV19 to TRBJ2-7; unclear D gene. This CDR3 contains 13 residues. Trimming shortened V by 6 bases and J by 5 bases, and 14 bases separated the two germline ends. CDR1 and CDR2 (germline): LNHDA, SQIVND (reference sequence).

The CDR3 reads CASTKGGNNSPLHF. The CDR3 region has the DNA TGTGCCAGCACCAAGGGGGGGAATAATTCACCCCTCCACTTT. The V call is TRBV6-5, the J call TRBJ1-6; tentatively, D is TRBD1 (6 bases). The CDR3 runs 14 residues. The V end lost 7 bases, the J end lost 5 bases, and 12 bases lay between the germline ends. Germline V gene data show CDR1 as MNHEY and CDR2 as SVGAGI.

The rearrangement links TRBV7-8 to TRBJ1-2; a possible D gene is TRBD1 (5 bases). The CDR3 is 16 residues long. V was trimmed by 3 bases and J by 6 bases, leaving 20 bases between them. Germline-derived CDR1 and CDR2 are SGHVS and FQNEAQ. The CDR3 nucleotides are TGTGCCAGCAGCTTGGCCCCCCCGGGGGGGACGGATGGCTACACCTTC. Translated: CASSLAPPGGTDGYTF.

CDR3 region: CAISDPTRGVENIQYF. CDR3 in DNA: TGTGCCATCAGTGATCCGACAAGGGGGGTTGAAAACATTCAGTACTTC. The chain uses TRBV10-3 and TRBJ2-4, with D possibly being TRBD1 or TRBD2 (6 bases each). CDR3 length: 16 residues. Germline V gene data show CDR1 as ENHRY and CDR2 as SYGVKD. V was clipped by 3 bases and J by 5 bases, with 17 bases between them.

The chain couples TRBV7-9 to TRBJ1-1; D gene ambiguous. The CDR3 is 11 amino acids. Trimming took off 3 bases at V and 11 bases at J, with 10 bases between the two ends. CDR1 is SEHNR, CDR2 FQNEAQ, per germline (reference sequence). DNA for the CDR3: TGTGCCAGCAGCTTCCAAGGGAAGGCTTTCTTT. Its translation: CASSFQGKAFF. Full variable domain (remainder filled in from reference TRBV7-9 and TRBJ1-1): DTGVSQNPRHKITKRGQNVTFRCDPISEHNRLYWYRQTLGQGPEFLTYFQNEAQLEKSRLLSDRFSAERPKGSFSTLEIQRTEQGDSAMYLCASSFQGKAFFGQGTRLTVV.

The chain combines TRBV18 with TRBJ1-4, with D perhaps matching TRBD1 (5 bases). With 8 bases removed from V and 8 bases from J, the gap between germline ends came to 15 bases. Per germline, CDR1 KGHSH and CDR2 LQKENI. The CDR3 contains 13 residues. The CDR3: CASAIGTSEKLFF. In nucleotides, the CDR3 is TGTGCCAGCGCGATCGGGACTAGCGAAAAACTGTTTTTT.

This chain links TRBV5-6 with TRBJ2-1; the D gene could be TRBD1 or TRBD2 (5 bases each). This CDR3 is built from 13 residues. Between the trimmed V and J ends, which lost 5 bases and 8 bases, there was a span of 14 bases. The V gene's germline CDR1 is SGHDT and CDR2 YYEEEE. The CDR3 DNA follows: TGTGCCAGCAGGTCGGGCTGGGACGATGAGCAGTTCTTC. Encoded protein: CASRSGWDDEQFF.